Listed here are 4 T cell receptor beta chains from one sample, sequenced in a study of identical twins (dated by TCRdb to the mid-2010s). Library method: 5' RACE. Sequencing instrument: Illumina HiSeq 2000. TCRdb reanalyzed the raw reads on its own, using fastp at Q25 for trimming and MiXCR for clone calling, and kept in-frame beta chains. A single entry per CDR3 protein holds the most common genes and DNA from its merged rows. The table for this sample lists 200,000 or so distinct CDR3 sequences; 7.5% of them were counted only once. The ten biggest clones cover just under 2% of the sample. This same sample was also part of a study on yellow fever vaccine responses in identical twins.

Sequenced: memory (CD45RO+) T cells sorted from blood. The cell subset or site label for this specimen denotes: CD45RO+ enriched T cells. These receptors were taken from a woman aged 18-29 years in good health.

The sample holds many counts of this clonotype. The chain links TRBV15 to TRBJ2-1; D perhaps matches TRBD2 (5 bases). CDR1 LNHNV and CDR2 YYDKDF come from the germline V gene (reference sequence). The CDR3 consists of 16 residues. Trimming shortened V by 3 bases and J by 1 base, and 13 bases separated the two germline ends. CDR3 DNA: TGTGCCACCAGCAGTTCGGAGGAGCTATCCTACAATGAGCAGTTCTTC. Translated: CATSSSEELSYNEQFF.

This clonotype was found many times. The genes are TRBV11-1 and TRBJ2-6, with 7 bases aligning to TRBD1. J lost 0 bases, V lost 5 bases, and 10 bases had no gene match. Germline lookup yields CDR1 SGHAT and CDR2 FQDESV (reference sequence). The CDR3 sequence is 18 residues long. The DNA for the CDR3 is TGTGCCAGCAGCCCACAGGGGCACCAGTACTCTGGGGCCAACGTCCTGACTTTC. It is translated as CASSPQGHQYSGANVLTF.

Here the CDR3 reads CSATPGGTSYEQYF. DNA for the CDR3: TGCAGTGCCACCCCGGGCGGTACCTCCTACGAGCAGTACTTC. The rearrangement links TRBV20-1 to TRBJ2-7; no definite D call. This CDR3 spans 14 amino acids. Germline V lookup: CDR1 DFQATT, CDR2 SNEGSKA (reference sequence). V was cut by 6 bases and J by 0 bases, with 15 bases left in between.

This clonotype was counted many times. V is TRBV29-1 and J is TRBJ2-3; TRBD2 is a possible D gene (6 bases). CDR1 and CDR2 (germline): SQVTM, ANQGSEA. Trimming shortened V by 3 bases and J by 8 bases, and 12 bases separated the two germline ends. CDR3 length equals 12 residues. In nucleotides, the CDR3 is TGCAGCGTTGACAATCACGGGAGTACGCAGTATTTT. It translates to CSVDNHGSTQYF.